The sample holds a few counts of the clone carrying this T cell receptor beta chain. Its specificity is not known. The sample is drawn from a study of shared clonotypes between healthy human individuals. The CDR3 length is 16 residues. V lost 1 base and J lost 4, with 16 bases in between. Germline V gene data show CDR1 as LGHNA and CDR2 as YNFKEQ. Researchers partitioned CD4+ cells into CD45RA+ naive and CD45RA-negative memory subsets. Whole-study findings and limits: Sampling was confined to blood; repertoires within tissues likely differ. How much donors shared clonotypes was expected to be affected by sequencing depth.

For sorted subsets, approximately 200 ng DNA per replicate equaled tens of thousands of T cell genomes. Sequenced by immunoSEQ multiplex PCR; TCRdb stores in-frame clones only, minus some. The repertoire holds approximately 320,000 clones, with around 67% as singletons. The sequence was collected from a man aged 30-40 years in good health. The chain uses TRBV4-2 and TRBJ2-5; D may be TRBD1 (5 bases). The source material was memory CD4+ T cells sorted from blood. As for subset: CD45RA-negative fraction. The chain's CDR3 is CASSQGQPEFGETQYF. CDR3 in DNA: TGTGCCAGCAGCCAAGGACAGCCGGAATTCGGAGAGACCCAGTACTTC.